This entry concerns a single T cell receptor (beta chain). This specimen comes from a study of T cell responses to AZD1222 COVID-19 vaccine. Only in-frame clones appear in the TCRdb table, and some are missing; sequencing was by immunoSEQ multiplex PCR. The data hold over 120,000 clones, with around 92% observed a single time. Germline V gene data show CDR1 as MNHEY and CDR2 as SMNVEV (reference sequence). The CDR3 is 18 residues long. Sequenced material: peripheral blood, taken after recovery from COVID-19. The TCR originated in an adult who had recovered from COVID-19. This chain joins TRBV27 and TRBJ1-5, with 7 bases fitting TRBD1. The CDR3 is CARRPSLDRPYSNQPQHF. The CDR3 DNA sequence: TGTGCTCGACGTCCATCTTTGGACAGGCCCTATAGCAATCAGCCCCAGCATTTT.